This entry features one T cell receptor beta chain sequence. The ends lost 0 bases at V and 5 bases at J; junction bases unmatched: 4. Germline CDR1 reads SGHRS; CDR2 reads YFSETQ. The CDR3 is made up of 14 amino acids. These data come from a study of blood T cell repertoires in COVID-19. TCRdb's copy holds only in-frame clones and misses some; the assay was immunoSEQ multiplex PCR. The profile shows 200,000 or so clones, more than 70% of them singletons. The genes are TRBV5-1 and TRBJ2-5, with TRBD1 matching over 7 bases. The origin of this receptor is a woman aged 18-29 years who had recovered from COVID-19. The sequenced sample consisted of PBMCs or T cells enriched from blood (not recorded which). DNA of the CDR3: TGCGCCAGCAGCTTGGATACAGGGGTTGAGACCCAGTACTTC. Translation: CASSLDTGVETQYF.